The present T cell receptor (beta chain) was sequenced within a study of cytomegalovirus exposure and HLA in healthy donors. Overall study: The same platform was used for the roughly 120 validation repertoires as for the roughly 670 first-cohort repertoires, as reported in a later analysis.

As regards this clone: What it binds is not known.

The study's findings and limits: It was 164 TCR beta chains that were listed as cytomegalovirus-associated. It was reported that the classifier diagnosed cytomegalovirus status with high specificity and sensitivity in both the original and validation cohorts.

The donors belonged to the approximately 120-subject validation cohort, separate from the 666-subject first cohort. The data were produced by immunoSEQ multiplex PCR, yet TCRdb's version contains in-frame clones alone and is incomplete. Among 130,000 to 150,000 clones listed, about 89% were seen once. The sequence was collected from a woman aged 18-30 years in good health and CMV-seropositive. Sequenced material: PBMCs.

In DNA, the CDR3 is TGTGCCATCAGTGAGCGCGGACAGGGCCCCTACGAGCAGTACTTC. Translation gives CAISERGQGPYEQYF. The genes are TRBV10-3 and TRBJ2-7; 8 bases match TRBD1. Trimming cost V 2 bases and J 2 bases; bases outside gene matches: 5. Germline V gives CDR1 ENHRY, CDR2 SYGVKD. The CDR3 length is 15 residues.